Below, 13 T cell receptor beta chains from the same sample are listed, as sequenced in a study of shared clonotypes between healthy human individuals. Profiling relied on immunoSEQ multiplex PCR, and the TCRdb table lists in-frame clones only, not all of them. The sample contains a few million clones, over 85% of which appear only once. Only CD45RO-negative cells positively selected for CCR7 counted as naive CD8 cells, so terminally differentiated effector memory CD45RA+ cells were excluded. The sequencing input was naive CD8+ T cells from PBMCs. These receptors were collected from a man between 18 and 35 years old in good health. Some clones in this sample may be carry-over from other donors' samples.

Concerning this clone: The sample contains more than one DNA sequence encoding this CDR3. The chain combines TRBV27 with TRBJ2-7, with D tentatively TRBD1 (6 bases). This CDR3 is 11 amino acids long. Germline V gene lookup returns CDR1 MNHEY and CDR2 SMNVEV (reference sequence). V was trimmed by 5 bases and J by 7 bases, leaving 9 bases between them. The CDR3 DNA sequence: TGTGCCAGCAGTACAAGGGGGGAGCAGTACTTC. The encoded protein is CASSTRGEQYF.

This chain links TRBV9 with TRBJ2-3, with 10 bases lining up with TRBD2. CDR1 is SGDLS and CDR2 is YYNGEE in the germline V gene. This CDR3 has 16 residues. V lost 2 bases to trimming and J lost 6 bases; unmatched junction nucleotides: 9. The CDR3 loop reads CASSVESGRAADTQYF. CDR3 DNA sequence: TGTGCCAGCAGCGTTGAAAGCGGGAGGGCAGCCGATACGCAGTATTTT.

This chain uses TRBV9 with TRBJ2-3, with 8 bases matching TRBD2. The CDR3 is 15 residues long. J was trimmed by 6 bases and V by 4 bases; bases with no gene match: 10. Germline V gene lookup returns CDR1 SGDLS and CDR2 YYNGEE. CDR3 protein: CASSLGGGRSDTQYF. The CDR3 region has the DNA TGTGCCAGCAGCCTTGGCGGCGGGAGGTCCGATACGCAGTATTTT.

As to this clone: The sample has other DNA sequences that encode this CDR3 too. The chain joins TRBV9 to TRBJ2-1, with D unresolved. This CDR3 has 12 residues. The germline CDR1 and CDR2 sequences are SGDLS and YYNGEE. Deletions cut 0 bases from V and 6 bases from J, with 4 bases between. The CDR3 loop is CASSVDGNEQFF. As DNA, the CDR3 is TGTGCCAGCAGCGTAGATGGCAATGAGCAGTTCTTC.

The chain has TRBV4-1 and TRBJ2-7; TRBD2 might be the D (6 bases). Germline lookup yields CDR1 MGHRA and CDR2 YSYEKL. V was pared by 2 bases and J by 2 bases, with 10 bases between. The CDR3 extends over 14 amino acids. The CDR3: CASSQYGGTYEQYF. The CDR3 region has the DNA TGCGCCAGCAGCCAATACGGGGGAACCTACGAGCAGTACTTC.

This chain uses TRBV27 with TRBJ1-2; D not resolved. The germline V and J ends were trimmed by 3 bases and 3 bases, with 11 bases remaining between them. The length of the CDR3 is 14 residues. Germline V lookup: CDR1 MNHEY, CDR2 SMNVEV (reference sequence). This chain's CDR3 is CASSFGPGDYGYTF. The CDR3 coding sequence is TGTGCCAGCAGTTTCGGCCCTGGTGACTATGGCTACACCTTC.

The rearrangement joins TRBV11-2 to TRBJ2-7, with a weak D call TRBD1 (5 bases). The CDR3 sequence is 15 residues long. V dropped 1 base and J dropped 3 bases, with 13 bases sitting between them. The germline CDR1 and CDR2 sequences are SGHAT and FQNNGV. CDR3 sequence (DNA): TGTGCCAGCAGCTTAGTCCCCAGGGATGACTACGAGCAGTACTTC. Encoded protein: CASSLVPRDDYEQYF. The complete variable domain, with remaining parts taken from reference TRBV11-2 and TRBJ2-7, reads EAGVAQSPRYKIIEKRQSVAFWCNPISGHATLYWYQQILGQGPKLLIQFQNNGVVDDSQLPKDRFSAERLKGVDSTLKIQPAKLEDSAVYLCASSLVPRDDYEQYFGPGTRLTVT.

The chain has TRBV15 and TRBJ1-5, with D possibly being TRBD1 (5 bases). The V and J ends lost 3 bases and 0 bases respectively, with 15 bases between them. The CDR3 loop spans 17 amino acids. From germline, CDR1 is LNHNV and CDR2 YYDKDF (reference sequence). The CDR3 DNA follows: TGTGCCACCAGCAGCTACTCAGGGAGTATTAGCAATCAGCCCCAGCATTTT. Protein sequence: CATSSYSGSISNQPQHF.

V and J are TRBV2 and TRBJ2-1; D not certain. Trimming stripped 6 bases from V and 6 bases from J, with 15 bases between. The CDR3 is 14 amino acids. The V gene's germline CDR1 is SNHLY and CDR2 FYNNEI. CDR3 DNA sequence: TGTGCCAGCAGCGCGTCCCCAGAGTCCAATGAGCAGTTCTTC. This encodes CASSASPESNEQFF.

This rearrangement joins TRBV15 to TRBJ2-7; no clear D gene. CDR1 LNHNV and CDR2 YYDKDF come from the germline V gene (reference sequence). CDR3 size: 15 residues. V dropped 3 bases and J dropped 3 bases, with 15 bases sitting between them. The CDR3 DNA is TGTGCCACCAGCAGGGATACATTGGACCTCTACGAGCAGTACTTC. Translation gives CATSRDTLDLYEQYF.

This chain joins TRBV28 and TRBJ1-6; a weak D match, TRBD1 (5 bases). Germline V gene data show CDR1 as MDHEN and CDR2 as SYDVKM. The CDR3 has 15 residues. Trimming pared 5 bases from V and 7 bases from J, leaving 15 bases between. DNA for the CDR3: TGTGCCAGCAGTCCAGTCGGGACTAGGAATTCACCCCTCCACTTT. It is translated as CASSPVGTRNSPLHF.

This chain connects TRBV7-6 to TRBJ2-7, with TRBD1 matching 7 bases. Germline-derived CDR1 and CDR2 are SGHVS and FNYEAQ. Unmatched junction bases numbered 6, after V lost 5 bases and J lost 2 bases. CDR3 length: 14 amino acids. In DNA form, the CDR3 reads TGTGCCAGCAGCCCACTGCAGGGGGCCTACGAGCAGTACTTC. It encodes CASSPLQGAYEQYF.

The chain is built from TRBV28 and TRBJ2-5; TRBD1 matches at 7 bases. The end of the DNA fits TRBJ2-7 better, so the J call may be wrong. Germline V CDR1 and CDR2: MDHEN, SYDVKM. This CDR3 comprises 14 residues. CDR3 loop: CASSIYTGAGEQYF. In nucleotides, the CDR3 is TGTGCCAGCAGTATATATACAGGGGCCGGCGAGCAGTACTTC.